This T cell receptor (beta chain) came from a study of Tregs in tolerant kidney transplant recipients. Regarding the study as a whole: The most relevant donor-specific Treg TCRbeta repertoire apparently came from expansion with activated donor B cells. Biological reproducibility was not directly addressed in this study.

Of note for this clone: Its antigen is unknown.

The assay was immunoSEQ multiplex PCR, and TCRdb's table has in-frame clones only and misses some. The table has about 240,000 clones, about 80% seen once. Unstimulated Tregs (CD4+CD25+CD127-) and CD4+CD25- non-Tregs were sorted from PBMCs. The sequence was obtained from a human donor in good health. The sequenced sample consisted of CD4+ T cells from blood.

CDR3 protein: CASSPQGMNTEAFF. The CDR3 bases are TGTGCCAGCTCACCACAAGGAATGAACACTGAAGCTTTCTTT. V and J are TRBV18 and TRBJ1-1; D gene ambiguous. Trimming stripped 1 base from V and 0 bases from J, with 6 bases between. This CDR3 comprises 14 residues. CDR1 KGHSH and CDR2 LQKENI come from the germline V gene.